This TCR beta chain was sequenced during a study of cytomegalovirus exposure and HLA in healthy donors. 60 Vbeta and 13 Jbeta primers were used in PCR. Data came from immunoSEQ multiplex PCR; TCRdb stores just in-frame clones and leaves some out. The sample contains 140,000 to 150,000 clones, roughly 70% of which appear only once. The CDR3 has 13 residues. Per germline, CDR1 GTSNPN and CDR2 SVGIG (reference sequence). Trimming removed 0 bases from V and 6 bases from J; junction bases left unmatched: 4. The TCR comes from a man aged 30 to 39 in good health and CMV-seronegative. This chain joins TRBV30 and TRBJ2-7; 8 positions agree with TRBD1. The sequenced sample was PBMCs. The CDR3 spells CAWSVRTGSEQYF. The CDR3, as DNA: TGTGCCTGGAGTGTCCGGACAGGGAGCGAGCAGTACTTC.